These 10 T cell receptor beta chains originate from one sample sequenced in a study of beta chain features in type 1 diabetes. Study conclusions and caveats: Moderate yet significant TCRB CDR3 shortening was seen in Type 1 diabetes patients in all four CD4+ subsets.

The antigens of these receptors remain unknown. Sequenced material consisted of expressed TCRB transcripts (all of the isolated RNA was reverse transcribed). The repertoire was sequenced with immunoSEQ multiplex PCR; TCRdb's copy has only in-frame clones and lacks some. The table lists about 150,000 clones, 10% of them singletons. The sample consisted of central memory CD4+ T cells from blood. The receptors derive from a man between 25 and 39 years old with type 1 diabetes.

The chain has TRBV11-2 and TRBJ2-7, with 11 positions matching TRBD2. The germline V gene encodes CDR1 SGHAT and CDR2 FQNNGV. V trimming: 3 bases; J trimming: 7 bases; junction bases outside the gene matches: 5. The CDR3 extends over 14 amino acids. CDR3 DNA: TGTGCCAGCAGCTTTAGCGGGAGGGCCTCTGAGCAGTACTTC. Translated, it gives CASSFSGRASEQYF.

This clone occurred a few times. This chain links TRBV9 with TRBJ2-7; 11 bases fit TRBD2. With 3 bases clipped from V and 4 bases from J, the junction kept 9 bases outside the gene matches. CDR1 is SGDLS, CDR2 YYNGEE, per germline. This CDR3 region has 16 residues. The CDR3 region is CASSASGTSGEYEQYF. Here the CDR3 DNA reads TGTGCCAGCAGCGCATCGGGGACTAGCGGAGAGTACGAGCAGTACTTC.

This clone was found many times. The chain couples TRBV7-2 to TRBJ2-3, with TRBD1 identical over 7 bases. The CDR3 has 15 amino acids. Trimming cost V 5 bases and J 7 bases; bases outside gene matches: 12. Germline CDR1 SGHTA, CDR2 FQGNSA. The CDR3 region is CASSPRTGSIHTQYF. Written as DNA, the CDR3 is TGTGCCAGCAGCCCCCGGACAGGCAGTATCCATACGCAGTATTTT.

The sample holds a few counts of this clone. Here the CDR3 DNA reads TGTGCCAGTATGATCGAGTACGAGCAGTACTTC. Translated, it gives CASMIEYEQYF. The rearrangement joins TRBV2 to TRBJ2-7; the D is unclear. CDR3 size: 11 residues. Germline V gene lookup returns CDR1 SNHLY and CDR2 FYNNEI. The V gene lost 9 bases and the J gene lost 4 bases, with 10 bases spanning the gap.

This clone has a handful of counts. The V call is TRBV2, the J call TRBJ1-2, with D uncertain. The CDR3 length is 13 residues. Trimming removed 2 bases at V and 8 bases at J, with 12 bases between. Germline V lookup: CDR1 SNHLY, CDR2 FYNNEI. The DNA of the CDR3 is TGTGCCAGCAGTGAACAGCGGCCCGGGGGCTACACCTTC. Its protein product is CASSEQRPGGYTF.

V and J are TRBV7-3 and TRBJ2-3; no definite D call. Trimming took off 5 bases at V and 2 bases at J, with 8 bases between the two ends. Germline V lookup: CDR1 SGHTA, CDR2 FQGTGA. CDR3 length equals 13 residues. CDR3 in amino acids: CASSVSYTDTQYF. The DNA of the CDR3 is TGTGCCAGCAGCGTATCCTACACAGATACGCAGTATTTT.

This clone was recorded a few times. The CDR3 nucleotides read TGTGCCACATCGCCGGGACAAACGAACACTGAAGCTTTCTTT. This sequence encodes CATSPGQTNTEAFF. The chain recombines TRBV7-2 with TRBJ1-1, with D possibly matching TRBD1 (6 bases). CDR1 is SGHTA, CDR2 FQGNSA, per germline. V was trimmed by 10 bases and J by 1 base, leaving 16 bases between them. The CDR3 totals 14 residues.

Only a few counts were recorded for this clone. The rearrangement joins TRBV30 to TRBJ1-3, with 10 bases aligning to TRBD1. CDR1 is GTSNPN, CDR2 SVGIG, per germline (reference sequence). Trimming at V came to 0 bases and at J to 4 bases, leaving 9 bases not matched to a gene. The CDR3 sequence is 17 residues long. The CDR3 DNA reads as TGTGCCTGGAGTGTATATTTGGGACAGGGGATCGGAAACACCATATATTTT. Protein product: CAWSVYLGQGIGNTIYF.

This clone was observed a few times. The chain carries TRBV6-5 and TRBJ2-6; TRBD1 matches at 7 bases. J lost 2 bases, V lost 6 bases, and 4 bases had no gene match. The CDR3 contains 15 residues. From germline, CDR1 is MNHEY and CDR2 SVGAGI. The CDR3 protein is CASSVGGAGANVLTF. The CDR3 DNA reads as TGTGCCAGCAGCGTAGGGGGCGCTGGGGCCAACGTCCTGACTTTC.

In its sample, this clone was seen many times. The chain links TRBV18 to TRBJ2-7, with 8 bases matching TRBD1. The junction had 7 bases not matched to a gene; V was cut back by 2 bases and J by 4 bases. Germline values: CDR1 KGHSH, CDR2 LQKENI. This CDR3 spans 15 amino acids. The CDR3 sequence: CASSPSTGQGYEQYF. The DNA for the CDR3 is TGTGCCAGCTCACCAAGCACAGGACAGGGATACGAGCAGTACTTC. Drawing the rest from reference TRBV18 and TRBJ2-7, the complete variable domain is NAGVMQNPRHLVRRRGQEARLRCSPMKGHSHVYWYRQLPEEGLKFMVYLQKENIIDESGMPKERFSAEFPKEGPSILRIQQVVRGDSAAYFCASSPSTGQGYEQYFGPGTRLTVT.